This T cell receptor (beta chain) was sequenced during a study of blood T cell repertoires in COVID-19. The wider study: The United States, Italy and Spain provided the acute and convalescent COVID-19 samples. PBMCs, B-cell-depleted T cells, or T cells provided the cDNA or gDNA that made up the material.

Authors' analysis steps: Amplification of reference gene primers provided the estimated nucleated cell counts. The method was immunoSEQ multiplex PCR; TCRdb's version includes in-frame clones alone and lacks a portion of them. V and J calls and clone size are copied from that table; D and trimming were computed from the DNA. Of some 200,000 clones listed, about 88% were seen once; the top ten hold 13% to 15%. The CDR3 length is 13 residues. From germline, CDR1 is MNHNY and CDR2 SVGAGI (reference sequence). V trimming: 8 bases; J trimming: 5 bases; junction bases outside the gene matches: 6. The sequence derives from a man between 25 and 39 years old with active or convalescent COVID-19. The chain joins TRBV6-6 to TRBJ2-1; TRBD2 agrees at 7 bases. Specimen: peripheral blood. The CDR3, as DNA: TGTGCCAGCGGGTACGGGACTAACAATGAGCAGTTCTTC. This gives the protein CASGYGTNNEQFF.